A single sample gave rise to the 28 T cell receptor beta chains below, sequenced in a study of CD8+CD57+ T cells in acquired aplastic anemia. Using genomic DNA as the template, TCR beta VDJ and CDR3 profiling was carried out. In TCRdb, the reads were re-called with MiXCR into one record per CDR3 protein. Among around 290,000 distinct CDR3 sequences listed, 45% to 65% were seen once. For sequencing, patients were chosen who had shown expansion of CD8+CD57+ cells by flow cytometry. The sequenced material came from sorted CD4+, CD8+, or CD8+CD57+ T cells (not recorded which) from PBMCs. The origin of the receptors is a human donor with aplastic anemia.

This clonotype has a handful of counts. For the CDR3, the DNA is TGTGCCAGCAGCGTAGTGAGCGGGGGGCTCAATGAGCAGTTCTTC. This translates into CASSVVSGGLNEQFF. This chain joins TRBV9 and TRBJ2-1, with 9 bases fitting TRBD2. The CDR3 spans 15 residues. CDR1 and CDR2 from the germline V gene are SGDLS and YYNGEE. V lost 0 bases and J lost 6; bases outside the gene matches: 4.

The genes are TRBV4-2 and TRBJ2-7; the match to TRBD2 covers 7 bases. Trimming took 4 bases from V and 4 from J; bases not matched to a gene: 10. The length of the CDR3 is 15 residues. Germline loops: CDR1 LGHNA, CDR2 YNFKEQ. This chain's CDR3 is CASSPSGQAGYEQYF. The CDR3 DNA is TGTGCCAGCAGCCCCAGCGGGCAAGCGGGGTACGAGCAGTACTTC.

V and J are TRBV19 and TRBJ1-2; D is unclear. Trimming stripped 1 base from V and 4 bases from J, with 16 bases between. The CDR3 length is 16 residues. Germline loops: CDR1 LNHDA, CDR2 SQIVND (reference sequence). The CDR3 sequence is CASSIGGAGGLYGYTF. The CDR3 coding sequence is TGTGCCAGTAGTATAGGAGGAGCCGGCGGACTCTATGGCTACACCTTC.

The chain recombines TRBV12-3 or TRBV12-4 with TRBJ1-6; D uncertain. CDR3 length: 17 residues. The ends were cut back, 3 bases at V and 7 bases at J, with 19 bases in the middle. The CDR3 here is CASSFSLPGAPNSPLHF. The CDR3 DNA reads TGTGCCAGCAGTTTCTCCCTGCCCGGTGCGCCAAATTCACCCCTCCACTTT.

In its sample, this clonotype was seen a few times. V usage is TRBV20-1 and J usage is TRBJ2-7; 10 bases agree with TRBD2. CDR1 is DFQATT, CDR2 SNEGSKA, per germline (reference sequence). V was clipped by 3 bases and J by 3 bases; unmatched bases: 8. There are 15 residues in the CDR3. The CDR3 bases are TGCAGTGCTAGGGAATTAGCGGGAGGACACTACGAGCAGTACTTC. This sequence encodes CSARELAGGHYEQYF.

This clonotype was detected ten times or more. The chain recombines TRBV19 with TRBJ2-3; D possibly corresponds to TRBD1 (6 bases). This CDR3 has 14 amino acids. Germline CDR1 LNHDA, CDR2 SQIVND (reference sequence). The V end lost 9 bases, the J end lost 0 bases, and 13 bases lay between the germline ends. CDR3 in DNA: TGTGCCAGCTTGGGACATTTGAGCACAGATACGCAGTATTTT. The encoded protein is CASLGHLSTDTQYF. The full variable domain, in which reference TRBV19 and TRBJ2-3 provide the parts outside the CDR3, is DGGITQSPKYLFRKEGQNVTLSCEQNLNHDAMYWYRQDPGQGLRLIYYSQIVNDFQKGDIAEGYSVSREKKESFPLTVTSAQKNPTAFYLCASLGHLSTDTQYFGPGTRLTVL.

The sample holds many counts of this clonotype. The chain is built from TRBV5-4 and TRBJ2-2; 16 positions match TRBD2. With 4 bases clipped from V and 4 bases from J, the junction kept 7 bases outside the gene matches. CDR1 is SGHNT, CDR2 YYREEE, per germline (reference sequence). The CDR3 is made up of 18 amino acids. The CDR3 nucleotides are TGTGCCAGCAGCCCCAAGGGACTAGCGGGGGGGCGCACCGGGGAGCTGTTTTTT. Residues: CASSPKGLAGGRTGELFF.

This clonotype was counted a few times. CDR3 DNA: TGTGCCAGCAGCTTAGGGACCTATGGCTACACCTTC. It yields the protein CASSLGTYGYTF. The chain is built from TRBV7-9 and TRBJ1-2, with D hard to call. Trimming cost V 1 base and J 4 bases, with 4 bases left between them. This CDR3 has 12 amino acids. Germline V gene lookup returns CDR1 SEHNR and CDR2 FQNEAQ (reference sequence).

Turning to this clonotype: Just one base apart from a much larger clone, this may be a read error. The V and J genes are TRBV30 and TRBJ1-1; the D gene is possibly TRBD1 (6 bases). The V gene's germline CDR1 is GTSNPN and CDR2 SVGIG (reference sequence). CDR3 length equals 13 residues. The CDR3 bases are TGTGCCTGGCAACAGGGTGGCGACACTGACGCTTTCTTT. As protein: CAWQQGGDTDAFF. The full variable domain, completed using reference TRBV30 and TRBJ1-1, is SQTIHQWPATLVQPVGSPLSLECTVEGTSNPNLYWYRQAAGRGLQLLFYSVGIGQISSEVPQNLSASRPQDRQFILSSKKLLLSDSGFYLCAWQQGGDTDAFFGQGTRLTVV.

The CDR3 loop is CAISESQHF. The CDR3 DNA reads as TGTGCCATCAGTGAGTCACAGCATTTT. The rearrangement uses TRBV10-3 and TRBJ1-5; no clear D. Trimming removed 0 bases at V and 13 bases at J, with 1 base between. CDR1 is ENHRY and CDR2 is SYGVKD in the germline V gene. The CDR3 extends over 9 amino acids.

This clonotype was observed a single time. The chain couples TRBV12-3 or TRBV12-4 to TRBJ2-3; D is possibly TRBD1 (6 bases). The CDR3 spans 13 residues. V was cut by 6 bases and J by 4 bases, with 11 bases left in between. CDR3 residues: CASRAGVPDTQYF. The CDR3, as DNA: TGTGCCAGCAGGGCAGGGGTCCCAGATACGCAGTATTTT.

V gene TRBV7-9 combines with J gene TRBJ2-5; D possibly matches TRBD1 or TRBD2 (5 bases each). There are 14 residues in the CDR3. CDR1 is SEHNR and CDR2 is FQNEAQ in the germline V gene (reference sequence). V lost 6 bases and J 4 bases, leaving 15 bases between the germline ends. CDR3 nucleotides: TGTGCCAGCAGTACTACCGGGGCGGGAGAGACCCAGTACTTC. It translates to CASSTTGAGETQYF.

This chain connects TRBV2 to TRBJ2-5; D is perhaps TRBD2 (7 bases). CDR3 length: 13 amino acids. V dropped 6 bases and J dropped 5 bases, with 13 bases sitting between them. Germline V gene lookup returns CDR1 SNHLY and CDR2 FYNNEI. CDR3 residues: CASSRGGVETQYF. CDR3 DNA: TGTGCCAGCAGCAGAGGGGGGGTGGAGACCCAGTACTTC.

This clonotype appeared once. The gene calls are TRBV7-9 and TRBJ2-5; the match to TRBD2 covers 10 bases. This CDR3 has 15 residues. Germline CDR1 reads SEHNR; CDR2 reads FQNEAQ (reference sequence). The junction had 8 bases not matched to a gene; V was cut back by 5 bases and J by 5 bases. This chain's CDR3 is CASSLLAGVRETQYF. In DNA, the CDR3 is TGTGCCAGCAGCCTGCTAGCGGGGGTTAGGGAGACCCAGTACTTC.

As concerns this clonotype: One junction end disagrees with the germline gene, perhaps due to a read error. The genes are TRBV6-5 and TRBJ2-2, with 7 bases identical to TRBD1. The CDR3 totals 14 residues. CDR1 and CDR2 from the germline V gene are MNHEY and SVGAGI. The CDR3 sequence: CTSRQGSNTGELFF. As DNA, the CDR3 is TGTACCAGTAGACAGGGCTCGAACACCGGGGAGCTGTTTTTT.

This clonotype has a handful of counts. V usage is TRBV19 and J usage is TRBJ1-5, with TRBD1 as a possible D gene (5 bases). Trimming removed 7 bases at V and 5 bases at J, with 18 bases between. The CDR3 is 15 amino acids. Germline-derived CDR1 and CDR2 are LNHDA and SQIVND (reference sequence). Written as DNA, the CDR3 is TGTGCCAGTATGGATTCGCAGGGCGGGCATCAGCCCCAGCATTTT. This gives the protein CASMDSQGGHQPQHF. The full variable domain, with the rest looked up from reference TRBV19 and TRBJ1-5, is DGGITQSPKYLFRKEGQNVTLSCEQNLNHDAMYWYRQDPGQGLRLIYYSQIVNDFQKGDIAEGYSVSREKKESFPLTVTSAQKNPTAFYLCASMDSQGGHQPQHFGDGTRLSIL.

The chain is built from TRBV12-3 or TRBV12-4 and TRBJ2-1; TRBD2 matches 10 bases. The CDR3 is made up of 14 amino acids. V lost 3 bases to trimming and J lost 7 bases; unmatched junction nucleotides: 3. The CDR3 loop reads CASSLSSGSNEQFF. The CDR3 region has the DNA TGTGCCAGCAGTTTGTCTAGCGGGAGTAATGAGCAGTTCTTC.

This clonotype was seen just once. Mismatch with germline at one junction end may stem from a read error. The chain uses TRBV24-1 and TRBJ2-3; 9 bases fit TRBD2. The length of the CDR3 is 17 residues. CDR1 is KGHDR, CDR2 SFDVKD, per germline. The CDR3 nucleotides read TGTGCCACCAGTGATGGTTTGTTGGCGGGAGGGGCAGATACGCAGTACTTT. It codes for CATSDGLLAGGADTQYF.

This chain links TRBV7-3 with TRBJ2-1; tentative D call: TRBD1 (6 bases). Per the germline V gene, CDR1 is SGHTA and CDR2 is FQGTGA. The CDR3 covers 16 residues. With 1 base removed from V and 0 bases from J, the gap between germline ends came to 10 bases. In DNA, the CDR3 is TGTGCCAGCAGCTTAATAGGACAGAGCTCCTACAATGAGCAGTTCTTC. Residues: CASSLIGQSSYNEQFF.

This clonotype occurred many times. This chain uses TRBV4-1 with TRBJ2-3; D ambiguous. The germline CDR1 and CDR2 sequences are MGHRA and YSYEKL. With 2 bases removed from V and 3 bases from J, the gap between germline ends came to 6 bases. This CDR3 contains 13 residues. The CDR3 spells CASSQWGTDTQYF. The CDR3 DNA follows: TGCGCCAGCAGCCAATGGGGTACAGATACGCAGTATTTT.

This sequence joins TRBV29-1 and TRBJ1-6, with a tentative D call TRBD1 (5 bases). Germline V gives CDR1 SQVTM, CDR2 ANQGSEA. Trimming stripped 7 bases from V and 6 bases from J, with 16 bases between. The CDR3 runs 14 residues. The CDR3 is CSAAIGGRNSPLHF. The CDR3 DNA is TGCAGCGCCGCCATCGGGGGACGTAATTCACCCCTCCACTTT.

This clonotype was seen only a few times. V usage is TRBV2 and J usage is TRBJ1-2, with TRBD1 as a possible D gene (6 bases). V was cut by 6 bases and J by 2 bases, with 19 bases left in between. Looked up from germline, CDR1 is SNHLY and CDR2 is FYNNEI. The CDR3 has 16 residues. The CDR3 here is CASRERLWTVNYGYTF. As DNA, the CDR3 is TGTGCCAGCAGAGAGAGATTATGGACAGTCAACTATGGCTACACCTTC.

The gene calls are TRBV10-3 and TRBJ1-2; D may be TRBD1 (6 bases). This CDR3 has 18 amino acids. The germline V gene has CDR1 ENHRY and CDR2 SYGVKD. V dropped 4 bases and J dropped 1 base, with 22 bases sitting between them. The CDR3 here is CAISGRQATEQSNYGYTF. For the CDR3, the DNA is TGTGCCATCAGTGGTCGACAGGCGACAGAGCAAAGTAACTATGGCTACACCTTC.

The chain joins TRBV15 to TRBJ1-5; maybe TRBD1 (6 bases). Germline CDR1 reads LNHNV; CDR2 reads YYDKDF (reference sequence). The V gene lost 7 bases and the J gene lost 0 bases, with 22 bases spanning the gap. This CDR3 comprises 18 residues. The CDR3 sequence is CATTNAALGANSNQPQHF. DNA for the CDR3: TGTGCCACCACCAACGCAGCGCTGGGGGCGAATAGCAATCAGCCCCAGCATTTT.

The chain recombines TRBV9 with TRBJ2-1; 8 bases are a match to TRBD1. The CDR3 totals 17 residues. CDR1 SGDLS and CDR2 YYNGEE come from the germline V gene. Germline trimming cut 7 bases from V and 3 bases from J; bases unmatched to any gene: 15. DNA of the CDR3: TGTGCCAGCTCGGACAAGACAGGGGATTCTTTCTACAATGAGCAGTTCTTC. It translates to CASSDKTGDSFYNEQFF.

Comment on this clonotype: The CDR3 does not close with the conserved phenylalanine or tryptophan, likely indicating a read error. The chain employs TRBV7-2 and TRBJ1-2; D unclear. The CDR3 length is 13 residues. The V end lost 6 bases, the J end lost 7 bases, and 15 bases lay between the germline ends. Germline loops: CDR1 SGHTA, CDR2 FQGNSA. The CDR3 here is CASRLERGSGYTL. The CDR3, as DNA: TGTGCCAGCAGACTCGAGCGGGGTTCTGGCTACACCTTA.

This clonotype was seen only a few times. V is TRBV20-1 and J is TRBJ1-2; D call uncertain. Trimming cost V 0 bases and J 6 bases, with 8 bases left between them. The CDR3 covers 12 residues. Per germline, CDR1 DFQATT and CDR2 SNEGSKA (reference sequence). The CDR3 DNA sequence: TGCAGTGCTAGAGACCGAGGGCATGGCTACACCTTC. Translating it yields CSARDRGHGYTF.

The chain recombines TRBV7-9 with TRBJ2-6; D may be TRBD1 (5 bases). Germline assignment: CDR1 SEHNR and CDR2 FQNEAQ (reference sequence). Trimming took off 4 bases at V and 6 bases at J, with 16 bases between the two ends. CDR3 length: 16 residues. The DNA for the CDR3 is TGTGCCAGCAGCTCCAGGGTACCTCTAGAGGCCAACGTCCTGACTTTC. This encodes CASSSRVPLEANVLTF.